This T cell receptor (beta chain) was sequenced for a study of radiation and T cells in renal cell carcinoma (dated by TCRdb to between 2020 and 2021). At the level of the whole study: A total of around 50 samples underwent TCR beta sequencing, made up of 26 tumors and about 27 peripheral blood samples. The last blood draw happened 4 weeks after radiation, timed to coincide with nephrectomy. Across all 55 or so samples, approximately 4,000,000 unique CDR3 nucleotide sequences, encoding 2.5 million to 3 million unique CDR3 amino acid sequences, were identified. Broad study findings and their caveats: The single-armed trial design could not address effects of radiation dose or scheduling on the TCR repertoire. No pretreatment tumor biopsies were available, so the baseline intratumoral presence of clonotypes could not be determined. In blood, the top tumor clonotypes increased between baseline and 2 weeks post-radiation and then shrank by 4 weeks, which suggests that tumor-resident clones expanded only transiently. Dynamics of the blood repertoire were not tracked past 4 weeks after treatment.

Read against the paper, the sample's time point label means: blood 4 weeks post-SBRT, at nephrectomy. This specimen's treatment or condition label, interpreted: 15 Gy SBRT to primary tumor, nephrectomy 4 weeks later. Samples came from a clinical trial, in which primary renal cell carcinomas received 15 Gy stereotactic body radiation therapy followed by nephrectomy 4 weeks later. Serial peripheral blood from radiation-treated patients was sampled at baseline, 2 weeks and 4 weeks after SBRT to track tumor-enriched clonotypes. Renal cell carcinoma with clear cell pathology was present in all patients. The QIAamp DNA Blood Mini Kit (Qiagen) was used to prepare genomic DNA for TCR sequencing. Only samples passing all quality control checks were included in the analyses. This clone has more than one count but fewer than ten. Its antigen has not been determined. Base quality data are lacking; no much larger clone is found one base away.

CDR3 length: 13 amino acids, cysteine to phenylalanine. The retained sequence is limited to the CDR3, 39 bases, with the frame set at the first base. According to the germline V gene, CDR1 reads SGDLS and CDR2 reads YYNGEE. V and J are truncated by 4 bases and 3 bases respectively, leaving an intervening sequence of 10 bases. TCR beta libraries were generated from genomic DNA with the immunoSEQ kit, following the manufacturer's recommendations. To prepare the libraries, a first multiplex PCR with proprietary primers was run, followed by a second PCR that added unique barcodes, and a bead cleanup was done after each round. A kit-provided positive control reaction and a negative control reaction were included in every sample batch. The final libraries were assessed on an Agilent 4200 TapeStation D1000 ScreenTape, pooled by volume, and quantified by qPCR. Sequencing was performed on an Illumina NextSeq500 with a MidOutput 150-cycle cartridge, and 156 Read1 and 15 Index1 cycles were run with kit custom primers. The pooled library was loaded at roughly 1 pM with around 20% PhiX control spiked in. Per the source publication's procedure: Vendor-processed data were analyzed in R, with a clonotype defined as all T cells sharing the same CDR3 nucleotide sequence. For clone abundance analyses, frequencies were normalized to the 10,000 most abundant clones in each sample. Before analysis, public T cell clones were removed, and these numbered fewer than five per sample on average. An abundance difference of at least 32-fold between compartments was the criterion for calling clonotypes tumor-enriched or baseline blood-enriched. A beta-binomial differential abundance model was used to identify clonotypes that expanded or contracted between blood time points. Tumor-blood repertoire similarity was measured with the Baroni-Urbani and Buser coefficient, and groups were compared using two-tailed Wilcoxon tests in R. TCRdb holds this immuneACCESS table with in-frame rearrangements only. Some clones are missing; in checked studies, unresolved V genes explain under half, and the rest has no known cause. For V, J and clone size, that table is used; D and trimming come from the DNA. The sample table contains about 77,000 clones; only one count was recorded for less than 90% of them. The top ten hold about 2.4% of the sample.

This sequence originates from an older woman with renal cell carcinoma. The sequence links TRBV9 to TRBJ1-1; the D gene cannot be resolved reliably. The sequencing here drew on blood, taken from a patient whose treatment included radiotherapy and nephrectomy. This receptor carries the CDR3 CASSPPVDTEAFF. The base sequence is TGTGCCAGCAGCCCGCCAGTCGACACTGAAGCTTTCTTT.